The source of this TCR beta chain is a study of vaccination and CD4 T cells after COVID-19. Study-level background: Convalescent patients gave post-COVID blood a median approximately 94 days post-diagnosis, range 35 to 161. At a median approximately 72 days (range 14 to 241) after dose two, post-vaccine samples were obtained.

TCRdb reprocessed the PCR reads with MiXCR, giving one entry per CDR3 protein. Among roughly 14,000 distinct CDR3 sequences listed, 69% were seen once. Regarding this clonotype: Its antigen is not known.

Germline CDR1 is MDHEN and CDR2 is SYDVKM. This CDR3 has 15 residues. Trimming stripped 6 bases from V and 4 bases from J, with 16 bases between. Findings of the study overall: In median terms, SARS-CoV-2-reactive clonotypes went from approximately 21 to 40, a nonsignificant rise. Convalescent patient numbers were relatively low, with no early post-infection timepoints.

This chain connects TRBV28 to TRBJ2-4; D is perhaps TRBD2 (5 bases). This sample comprised CD4+ T cells from blood, obtained after SARS-CoV-2 vaccination. The receptor's source is a human donor who had recovered from COVID-19. This CDR3 is CASRLGRGKKNIQYF. The CDR3 DNA follows: TGTGCCAGCAGGTTGGGCCGGGGTAAGAAAAACATTCAGTACTTC.